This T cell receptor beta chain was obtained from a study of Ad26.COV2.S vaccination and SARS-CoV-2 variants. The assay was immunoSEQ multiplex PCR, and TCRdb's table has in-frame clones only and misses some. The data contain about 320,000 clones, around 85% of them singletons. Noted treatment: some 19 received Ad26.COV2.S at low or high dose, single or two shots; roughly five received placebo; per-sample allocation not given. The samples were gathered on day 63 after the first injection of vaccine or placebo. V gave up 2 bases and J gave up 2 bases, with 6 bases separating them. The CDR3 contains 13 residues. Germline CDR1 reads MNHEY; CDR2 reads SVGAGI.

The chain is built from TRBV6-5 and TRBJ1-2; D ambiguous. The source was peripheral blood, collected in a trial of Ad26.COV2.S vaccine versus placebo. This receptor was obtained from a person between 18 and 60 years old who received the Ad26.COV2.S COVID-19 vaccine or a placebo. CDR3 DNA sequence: TGTGCCAGCAGTTACAACAGAAACTATGGCTACACCTTC. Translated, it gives CASSYNRNYGYTF.